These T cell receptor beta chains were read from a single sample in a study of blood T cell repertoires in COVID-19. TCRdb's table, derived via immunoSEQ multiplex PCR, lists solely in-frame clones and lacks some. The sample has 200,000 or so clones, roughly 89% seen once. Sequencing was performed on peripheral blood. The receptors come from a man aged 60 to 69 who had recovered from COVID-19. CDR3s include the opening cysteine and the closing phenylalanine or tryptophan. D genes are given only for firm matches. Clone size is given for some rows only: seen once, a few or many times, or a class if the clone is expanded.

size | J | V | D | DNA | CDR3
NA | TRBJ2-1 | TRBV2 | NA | TGTGCCAGCAGTGTAATCAATGAGCAGTTCTTC | CASSVINEQFF
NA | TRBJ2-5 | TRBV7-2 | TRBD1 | TGTGCCAGCAGCTTAATCGGGACAGGAATACAAGAGACCCAGTACTTC | CASSLIGTGIQETQYF
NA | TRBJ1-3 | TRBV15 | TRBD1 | TGTGCCTCGAGGACAGGGAAAGCTCAGAGAGGAAACACCATATATTTT | CASRTGKAQRGNTIYF
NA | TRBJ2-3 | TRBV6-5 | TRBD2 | TGTGCCAGCAGGGGAGCGGGGGGGCCCACAGATACGCAGTATTTT | CASRGAGGPTDTQYF
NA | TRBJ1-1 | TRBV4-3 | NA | TGCGCCAGCAGCCAAGAGATGGGGGGAGGGGCTGAAGCTTTCTTT | CASSQEMGGGAEAFF
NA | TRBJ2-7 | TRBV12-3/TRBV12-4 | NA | TGTGCCAGCAGTTTAGGAGCCTACGAGCAGTACTTC | CASSLGAYEQYF
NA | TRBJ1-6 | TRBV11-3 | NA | TGTGCCAGCAGCGCAGGACAGACTTCACCCCTCCACTTT | CASSAGQTSPLHF
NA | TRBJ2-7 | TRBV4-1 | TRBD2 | TGCGCCAGCAGCCGCGGCACGGGCGGGGGGCGTTCCTACGAGCAGTACTTC | CASSRGTGGGRSYEQYF
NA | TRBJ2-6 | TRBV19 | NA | TGTGCCAGTAGTATAGGCGCCTGGGCCAACGTCCTGACTTTC | CASSIGAWANVLTF
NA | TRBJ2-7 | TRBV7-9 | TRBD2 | TGTGCCAGCAGCCCCGGGACTAGCGGGAGTAACGAGCAGTACTTC | CASSPGTSGSNEQYF
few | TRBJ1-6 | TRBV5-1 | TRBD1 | TGCGCCAGCAGCTTGGAACCTCCGGGACAGCTACATTCACCCCTCCACTTT | CASSLEPPGQLHSPLHF
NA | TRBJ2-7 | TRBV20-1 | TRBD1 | TGCAGTGCCGCGACAGGGGACGAGCAGTACTTC | CSAATGDEQYF
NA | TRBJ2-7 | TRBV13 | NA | TGTGCCAGCAGCCCTAGCTTGGTTCTAGGCGTCGCAGTTTCCTACGAGCAGTACTTC | CASSPSLVLGVAVSYEQYF
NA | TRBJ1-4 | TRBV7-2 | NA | TGTGCCAGCAGCTTATCGGGGTCCACTAATGAAAAACTGTTTTTT | CASSLSGSTNEKLFF
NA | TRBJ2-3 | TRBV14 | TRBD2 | TGTGCCAGCAGCCGTCGACTAGCGGGGAGCCCTAGCACAGATACGCAGTATTTT | CASSRRLAGSPSTDTQYF
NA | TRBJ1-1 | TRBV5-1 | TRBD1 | TGCGCCAGCAGCTTACAGGGGCTCGGGGGCACTGAAGCTTTCTTT | CASSLQGLGGTEAFF
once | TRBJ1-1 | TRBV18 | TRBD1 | TGTGCCAGCTCACCAGACAGGGGAGTCACTGAAGCTTTCTTT | CASSPDRGVTEAFF
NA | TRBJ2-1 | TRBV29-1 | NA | TGCAGCGTTGAAGGAGAGAAAGCTTACAATGAGCAGTTCTTC | CSVEGEKAYNEQFF
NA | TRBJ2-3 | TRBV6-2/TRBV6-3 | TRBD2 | TGTGCCAGCAGTCCACTAGCGGGAGCCGCCACAGATACGCAGTATTTT | CASSPLAGAATDTQYF
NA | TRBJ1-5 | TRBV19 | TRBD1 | TGTGCCAGTAGTACCACAGGGGGCAATCAGCCCCAGCATTTT | CASSTTGGNQPQHF
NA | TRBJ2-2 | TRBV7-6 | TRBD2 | TGTGCCAGCAGCTTCACTAGCGGGAGCGTCGGGGAGCTGTTTTTT | CASSFTSGSVGELFF
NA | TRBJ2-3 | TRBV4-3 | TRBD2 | TGCGCCAGCAGCCAAGGACTCGGGACTAGCGGGAGAGCGGCAGATACGCAGTATTTT | CASSQGLGTSGRAADTQYF
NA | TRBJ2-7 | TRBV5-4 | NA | TGTGCCAGCAGCGTAGGAGGGTCGGTTTTGGCCGAGCAGTACTTC | CASSVGGSVLAEQYF
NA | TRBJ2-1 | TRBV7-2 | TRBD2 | TGTGCCAGCAGCTTAGTCCCAGCGGGGGGAAGTCCCTCCTACAATGAGCAGTTCTTC | CASSLVPAGGSPSYNEQFF
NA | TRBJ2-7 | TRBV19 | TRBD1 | TGTGCCAGTAGTACAACGACAGGGGCCCGCCACGAGCAGTACTTC | CASSTTTGARHEQYF
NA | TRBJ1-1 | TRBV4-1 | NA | TGCGCCAGCAGCCAAACTATGAACACTGAAGCTTTCTTT | CASSQTMNTEAFF
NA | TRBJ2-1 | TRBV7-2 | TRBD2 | TGTGCCAGCAGCTCACGGACTAGCGACTCCTACAATGAGCAGTTCTTC | CASSSRTSDSYNEQFF
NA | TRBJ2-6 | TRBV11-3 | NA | TGTGCCAGCAGCAAAGGGGGGGGCAGCTCTGGGGCCAACGTCCTGACTTTC | CASSKGGGSSGANVLTF
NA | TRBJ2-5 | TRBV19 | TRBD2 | TGTGCCAGTAGTCTTCCCGGGACTAGCGGGGAGACCCAGTACTTC | CASSLPGTSGETQYF
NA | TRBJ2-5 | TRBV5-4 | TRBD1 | TGTGCCAGCAGCTTGAAAACAGGGGGCGCGAGGGAGACCCAGTACTTC | CASSLKTGGARETQYF